This T cell receptor beta chain was profiled in a study of cytomegalovirus exposure and HLA in healthy donors. Study context: Sequencing of about 179 million T cells in an earlier analysis found some 100 million unique TCR beta sequences.

The V end lost 5 bases, the J end lost 9 bases, and 11 bases lay between the germline ends. CDR3 length: 12 residues. CDR1 and CDR2 (germline): MDHEN, SYDVKM. PCR primers comprised 60 Vbeta and 13 Jbeta primers. Measured with immunoSEQ multiplex PCR; TCRdb has only the in-frame clones, and not every one. The top ten hold 5.4% of the sample, which has some 180,000 clones, 73% seen once. This sequence originates from a woman aged 18-29 years in good health and CMV-seropositive. The V gene is TRBV28, the J gene TRBJ1-5; D ambiguous. The sequencing sample was made of PBMCs. DNA of the CDR3: TGTGCCAGCAGTCTCCCCCTTCTGCCCCAGCATTTT. Residues: CASSLPLLPQHF.